The clone carrying this T cell receptor beta chain was found a few times. TCR beta CDR3 sequences were amplified from RNA transcripts. TCR CDR3 underwent first-round RT-PCR with the HTBI primer set. TCRdb re-analysed the multiplex PCR reads in MiXCR, keeping a single row per CDR3 protein. This sample carries 490,000 or so distinct CDR3 sequences, about 20% of them seen once, and the ten largest clones take 40% to 50%. Diagnoses rested on clinical symptoms, serum thyroxine and TRAb, thyroid ultrasound and orbital computed tomography. About 9.4 ml fresh peripheral blood yielded the PBMCs. The source of the sample is a study of T cells in Graves' hyperthyroidism and ophthalmopathy. The source is a man in his forties with Graves' ophthalmopathy. Sequenced input: blood.

The CDR3 DNA reads as TGCAGTGCGCGGGACAGTTGGGACACTGAAGCTTTCTTT. This gives the protein CSARDSWDTEAFF. The chain links TRBV20-1 to TRBJ1-1; 7 positions agree with TRBD1. V lost 6 bases to trimming and J lost 3 bases; unmatched junction nucleotides: 7. There are 13 residues in the CDR3. In germline, CDR1 is DFQATT, CDR2 SNEGSKA (reference sequence).